This record covers a single T cell receptor (beta chain). Its target is unknown. The data are from a study of cytomegalovirus exposure and HLA in healthy donors. Background on the study: Earlier results showed almost 120 million unique TCR beta sequences derived from some 180 million T cells. The study, taken as a whole, reports: Investigators reported 150 to 200 TCR beta chains as tied to cytomegalovirus. Per a later analysis, about 15,000 TCR beta sequences showed association with HLA alleles at 0.05 false discovery rate. Later analysis indicated greater clonal expansion among HLA-associated TCR beta chains than among equally common other chains.

V was pared by 1 base and J by 3 bases, with 9 bases between. The germline gives CDR1 KGHSH, CDR2 LQKENI. The CDR3 spans 15 residues. Both 60 Vbeta primers and 13 Jbeta primers went into the PCR. Repertoires were generated with immunoSEQ multiplex PCR, while TCRdb's copy carries only in-frame clones and drops some. The profile covers roughly 150,000 clones, with almost 85% appearing a single time and around 0.97% taken by the ten largest. The TCR originated in a man younger than 45 in good health and CMV-seronegative. This rearrangement joins TRBV18 to TRBJ2-2; possibly TRBD2 for D (6 bases). Sequenced sample: PBMCs. Here the CDR3 reads CASSPRSSDTGELFF. CDR3 DNA: TGTGCCAGCTCACCACGGTCTAGCGACACCGGGGAGCTGTTTTTT.